Following are 17 T cell receptor beta chains from one sample sequenced in a study of T cells after yellow fever vaccination. TCRdb reanalysed the 5' RACE reads using MiXCR and keeps one entry per CDR3 protein. Of around 500,000 distinct CDR3 sequences listed, roughly a fifth are singletons. The starting material was PBMCs, obtained roughly 20 days after the first yellow fever vaccination. Receptor source: a man younger than 30 who received the YFV17D yellow fever vaccine.

This clonotype was counted a few times. The chain combines TRBV10-3 with TRBJ1-4; D is unresolved. CDR3 length: 13 residues. From germline, CDR1 is ENHRY and CDR2 SYGVKD. Trimming left V 6 bases short and J 5 bases short, with 10 bases between. CDR3 DNA sequence: TGTGCCATCAGCCCAGACGGAAATGAAAAACTGTTTTTT. This translates into CAISPDGNEKLFF.

This clonotype was recorded a few times. The J gene is TRBJ2-1, the V gene TRBV12-3 or TRBV12-4; 8 nucleotides agree with TRBD2. This CDR3 is 13 amino acids long. Trimming removed 6 bases from V and 10 bases from J; junction bases left unmatched: 8. CDR3 DNA: TGTGCCAGCAGCCCCGGGGGGGTTTTGGAGCAGTTCTTC. Translation gives CASSPGGVLEQFF.

This clonotype was observed at least ten times. The rearrangement links TRBV28 to TRBJ2-3; D may be TRBD1 (6 bases). The CDR3 has 14 amino acids. Looked up from germline, CDR1 is MDHEN and CDR2 is SYDVKM. V was trimmed by 6 bases and J by 4 bases, leaving 14 bases between them. CDR3 sequence (DNA): TGTGCCAGCAGCATCGACAGGAATTCAGATACGCAGTATTTT. Encoded protein: CASSIDRNSDTQYF.

The rearrangement links TRBV6-4 to TRBJ2-4; possible D gene TRBD2, 6 bases. V was trimmed by 5 bases and J by 0 bases, leaving 14 bases between them. This CDR3 has 16 residues. Germline CDR1 reads MRHNA; CDR2 reads SNTAGT. The CDR3 sequence: CASSPRRGLAKNIQYF. Here the CDR3 DNA reads TGTGCCAGCAGTCCCCGGAGGGGCCTAGCCAAAAACATTCAGTACTTC.

This clonotype has a handful of counts. This chain links TRBV20-1 with TRBJ2-5; a possible D gene is TRBD1 (7 bases). Germline CDR1 and CDR2: DFQATT and SNEGSKA (reference sequence). The ends were cut back, 5 bases at V and 3 bases at J, with 10 bases in the middle. The CDR3 spans 12 residues. For the CDR3, the DNA is TGCAGTGCTGGCGGGACAGAAGAGACCCAGTACTTC. This codes for CSAGGTEETQYF.

This chain connects TRBV20-1 to TRBJ2-1; 13 bases are shared with TRBD2. The germline V gene has CDR1 DFQATT and CDR2 SNEGSKA (reference sequence). V was clipped by 6 bases and J by 9 bases; unmatched bases: 2. CDR3 length: 12 amino acids. The CDR3 nucleotides are TGCAGTGCCCGGACTAGCGGGGGTGAGCAGTTCTTC. Protein product: CSARTSGGEQFF.

The rearrangement joins TRBV28 to TRBJ1-1, with a weak D call TRBD1 (6 bases). The CDR3 covers 16 residues. The germline V gene has CDR1 MDHEN and CDR2 SYDVKM. Between the trimmed V and J ends, which lost 2 bases and 0 bases, there was a span of 13 bases. CDR3 amino acids: CASSLLSDSMNTEAFF. DNA for the CDR3: TGTGCCAGCAGTTTACTATCGGACAGCATGAACACTGAAGCTTTCTTT.

The chain carries TRBV28 and TRBJ1-5, with D maybe TRBD1 (5 bases). The ends were cut back, 11 bases at V and 6 bases at J, with 8 bases in the middle. CDR1 and CDR2 (germline): MDHEN, SYDVKM. The CDR3 totals 10 residues. DNA of the CDR3: TGTGCCGGGGGGGGTCAGCCCCAGCATTTT. Translation: CAGGGQPQHF.

The CDR3 loop is CASRVASVGDTEAFF. CDR3 nucleotides: TGCGCCAGCAGAGTGGCCTCCGTAGGTGACACTGAAGCTTTCTTT. This chain joins TRBV5-1 and TRBJ1-1; D gene unclear. Per the germline V gene, CDR1 is SGHRS and CDR2 is YFSETQ. This CDR3 is 15 amino acids long. Trimming removed 5 bases at V and 3 bases at J, with 17 bases between.

In this sample, this clonotype turned up a few times. This sequence joins TRBV4-1 and TRBJ1-2, with D possibly matching TRBD1 (6 bases). This CDR3 has 15 amino acids. Germline-derived CDR1 and CDR2 are MGHRA and YSYEKL. Trimming removed 2 bases at V and 7 bases at J, with 17 bases between. The CDR3 loop reads CASSQIGGRESGYTF. CDR3 sequence (DNA): TGCGCCAGCAGCCAAATCGGGGGGCGCGAATCTGGCTACACCTTC.

V is TRBV4-3 and J is TRBJ2-2; D uncertain. The CDR3 length is 17 residues. Trimming shortened V by 0 bases and J by 1 base, and 12 bases separated the two germline ends. The germline CDR1 and CDR2 sequences are LGHNA and YSLEER. CDR3 in DNA: TGCGCCAGCAGCCAAGATGCCCTCTTGGGGAACACCGGGGAGCTGTTTTTT. This sequence encodes CASSQDALLGNTGELFF.

This clonotype was counted at least ten times. This chain joins TRBV19 and TRBJ2-1, with D unresolved. This CDR3 is built from 10 residues. V lost 6 bases and J lost 5, with 2 bases in between. Germline lookup yields CDR1 LNHDA and CDR2 SQIVND (reference sequence). CDR3 sequence (DNA): TGTGCCAGTAGGAACAATGAGCAGTTCTTC. Translation: CASRNNEQFF. Full variable domain (remainder filled in from reference TRBV19 and TRBJ2-1): DGGITQSPKYLFRKEGQNVTLSCEQNLNHDAMYWYRQDPGQGLRLIYYSQIVNDFQKGDIAEGYSVSREKKESFPLTVTSAQKNPTAFYLCASRNNEQFFGPGTRLTVL.

This clonotype was seen ten or more times. The J gene is TRBJ2-1, the V gene TRBV5-1; 9 bases map to TRBD2. The CDR3 is 15 amino acids. V shed 3 bases and J 5 bases; nucleotides not matched to a gene: 6. Germline CDR1 is SGHRS and CDR2 is YFSETQ. CDR3 residues: CASSSGGGAHNEQFF. CDR3 bases: TGCGCCAGCAGCTCCGGCGGGGGGGCTCACAATGAGCAGTTCTTC. Complete variable domain (other parts from reference TRBV5-1 and TRBJ2-1): KAGVTQTPRYLIKTRGQQVTLSCSPISGHRSVSWYQQTPGQGLQFLFEYFSETQRNKGNFPGRFSGRQFSNSRSEMNVSTLELGDSALYLCASSSGGGAHNEQFFGPGTRLTVL.

This chain's CDR3 is CASSPVPGQQETQYF. Written as DNA, the CDR3 is TGCGCCAGCAGCCCTGTCCCGGGACAGCAAGAGACCCAGTACTTC. This rearrangement joins TRBV5-1 to TRBJ2-5, with 7 positions matching TRBD1. CDR3 size: 15 residues. Unmatched junction bases numbered 8, after V lost 4 bases and J lost 2 bases. CDR1 and CDR2 from the germline V gene are SGHRS and YFSETQ.

The chain uses TRBV7-2 and TRBJ2-7; D is uncertain. The CDR3 length is 14 residues. Deletions cut 5 bases from V and 4 bases from J, with 15 bases between. Germline CDR1 is SGHTA and CDR2 is FQGNSA. CDR3 in amino acids: CASSPEGMFYEQYF. CDR3 sequence (DNA): TGTGCCAGCAGCCCAGAAGGCATGTTTTACGAGCAGTACTTC.

This sequence joins TRBV3-1 and TRBJ2-7; maybe TRBD2 (5 bases). The V end was cut by 8 bases, the J end by 6 bases, with 11 bases between. In germline, CDR1 is LGHDT, CDR2 YNNKEL (reference sequence). CDR3 size: 11 residues. Here the CDR3 reads CASFGRGEQYF. The CDR3 region has the DNA TGTGCCAGCTTTGGACGGGGCGAGCAGTACTTC.

This clonotype was counted at least ten times. This chain connects TRBV12-3 or TRBV12-4 to TRBJ1-2; D call uncertain. The CDR3 spans 12 residues. V was trimmed by 3 bases and J by 5 bases, leaving 7 bases between them. CDR3 loop: CASSLELYGYTF. Here the CDR3 DNA reads TGTGCCAGCAGTTTGGAGCTATATGGCTACACCTTC.